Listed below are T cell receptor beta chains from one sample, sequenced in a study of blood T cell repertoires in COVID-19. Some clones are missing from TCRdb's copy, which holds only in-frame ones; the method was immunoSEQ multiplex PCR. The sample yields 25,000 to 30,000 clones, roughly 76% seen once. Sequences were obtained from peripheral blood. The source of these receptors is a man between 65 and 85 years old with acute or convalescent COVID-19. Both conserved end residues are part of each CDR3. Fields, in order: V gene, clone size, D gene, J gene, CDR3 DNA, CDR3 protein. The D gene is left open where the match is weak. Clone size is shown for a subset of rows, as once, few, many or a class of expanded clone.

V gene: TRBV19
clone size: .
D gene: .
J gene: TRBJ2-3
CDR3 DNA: TGTGCCAGTAGTCTCCGAACTAGCACAGATACGCAGTATTTT
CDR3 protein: CASSLRTSTDTQYF

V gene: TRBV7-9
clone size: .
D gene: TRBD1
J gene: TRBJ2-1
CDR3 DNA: TGTGCCAGCAGCTTAGGTGGGACAGGGGGCAATGAGCAGTTCTTC
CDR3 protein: CASSLGGTGGNEQFF

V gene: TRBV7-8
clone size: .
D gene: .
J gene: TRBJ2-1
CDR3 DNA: TGTGCCAGCAGCTTAGGCCTAGGGACTCACAATGAGCAGTTCTTC
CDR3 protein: CASSLGLGTHNEQFF

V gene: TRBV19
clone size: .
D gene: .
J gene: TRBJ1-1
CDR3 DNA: TGTGCCAGTAGTATAGGGCCACAGATGAACACTGAAGCTTTCTTT
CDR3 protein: CASSIGPQMNTEAFF

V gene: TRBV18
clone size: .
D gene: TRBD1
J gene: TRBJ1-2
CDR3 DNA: TGTGCCAGCTCACCACTGGGACAGGGGGAAGGCTACACCTTC
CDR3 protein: CASSPLGQGEGYTF

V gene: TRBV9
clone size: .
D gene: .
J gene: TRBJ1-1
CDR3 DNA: TGTGCCAGCAGCGTGGGGAGGGGTAACACTGAAGCTTTCTTT
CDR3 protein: CASSVGRGNTEAFF

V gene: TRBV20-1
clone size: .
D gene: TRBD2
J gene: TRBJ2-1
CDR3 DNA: TGCAGTGCTAGTAACAATTTTGCGGGAGGGCCCCGTAATGAGCAGTTCTTC
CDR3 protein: CSASNNFAGGPRNEQFF

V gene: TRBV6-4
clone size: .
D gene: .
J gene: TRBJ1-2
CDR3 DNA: TGTGCCAGCAGTGCTGAGGGGCTGGGGGGATATGGCTACACCTTC
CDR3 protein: CASSAEGLGGYGYTF

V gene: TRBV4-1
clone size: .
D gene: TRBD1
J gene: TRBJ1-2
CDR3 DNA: TGCGCCAGCAGCCGAGAAATGACCGGGACAGGCGACTATGGCTACACCTTC
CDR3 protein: CASSREMTGTGDYGYTF

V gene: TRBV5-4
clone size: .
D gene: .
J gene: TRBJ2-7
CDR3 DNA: TGTGCCAGCAAATTCGAACGGACTACCCCAGCTTACGAGCAGTACTTC
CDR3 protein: CASKFERTTPAYEQYF

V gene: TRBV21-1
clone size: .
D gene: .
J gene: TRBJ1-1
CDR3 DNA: TGTGCCAGCAACGACCGGGACCAGGGGAAGACTGAAGCTTTCTTT
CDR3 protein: CASNDRDQGKTEAFF

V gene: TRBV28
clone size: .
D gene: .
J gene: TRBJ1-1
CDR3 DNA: TGTGCCAGCATCCGAGGCGGGGGGCGAAATACTGAAGCTTTCTTT
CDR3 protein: CASIRGGGRNTEAFF

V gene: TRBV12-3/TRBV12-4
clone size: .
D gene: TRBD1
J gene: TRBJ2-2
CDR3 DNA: TGTGCCAGCAGAATCGGGACAGCCGGGGAGCTGTTTTTT
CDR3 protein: CASRIGTAGELFF

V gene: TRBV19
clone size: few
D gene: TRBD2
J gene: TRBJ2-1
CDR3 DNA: TGTGCCAGTAGTCAACTAGCGGGCTCCTACAATGAGCAGTTCTTC
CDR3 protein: CASSQLAGSYNEQFF

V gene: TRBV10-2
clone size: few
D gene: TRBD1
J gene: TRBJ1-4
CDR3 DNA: TGCGCCAGCGGATACGGGACAGGGAAAGATGAAAAACTGTTTTTT
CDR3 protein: CASGYGTGKDEKLFF

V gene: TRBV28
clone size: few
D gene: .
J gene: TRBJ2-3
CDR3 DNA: TGTGCCAGCAGTTTTTTGAGCGGCACAGATACGCAGTATTTT
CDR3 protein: CASSFLSGTDTQYF

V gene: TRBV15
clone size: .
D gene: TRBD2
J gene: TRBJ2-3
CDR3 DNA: TGTGCCACCAGCAGCGCGCGGGGGAGCGGGATTTTAGATACGCAGTATTTT
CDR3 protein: CATSSARGSGILDTQYF

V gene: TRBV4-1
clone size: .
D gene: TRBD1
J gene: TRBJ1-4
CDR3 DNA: TGCGCCAGCAGCCAAGATCTAACAGTAGGGGGCTGGGGTGAAAAACTGTTTTTT
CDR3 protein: CASSQDLTVGGWGEKLFF

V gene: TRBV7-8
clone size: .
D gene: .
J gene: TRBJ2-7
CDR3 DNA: TGTGCCAGCAGCTTAGCGTTGAACAGCTACGAGCAGTACTTC
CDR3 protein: CASSLALNSYEQYF

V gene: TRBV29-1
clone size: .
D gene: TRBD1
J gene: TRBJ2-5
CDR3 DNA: TGCAGCGTTGAAGACCAACAGGGGGCGCGGGAGACCCAGTACTTC
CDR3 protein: CSVEDQQGARETQYF

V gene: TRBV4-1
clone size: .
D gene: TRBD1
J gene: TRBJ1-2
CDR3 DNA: TGCGCCAGCAGCCAAACAACCGGACAGGCCAGTTATGGCTACACCTTC
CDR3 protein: CASSQTTGQASYGYTF

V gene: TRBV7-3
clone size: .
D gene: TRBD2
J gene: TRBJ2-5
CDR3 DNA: TGTGCCAGCAGCTTAAACGGGGGGACAGAGACCCAGTACTTC
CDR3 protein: CASSLNGGTETQYF

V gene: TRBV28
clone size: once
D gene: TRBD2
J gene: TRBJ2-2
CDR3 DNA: TGTGCCAGCAGGGACCCTAAGCTTGGGGGGGGAGCCGGGGAGCTGTTTTTT
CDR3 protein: CASRDPKLGGGAGELFF

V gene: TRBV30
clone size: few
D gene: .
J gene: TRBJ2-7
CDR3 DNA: TGTGCCTGGAGAGTCAGGGATTACGAGCAGTACTTC
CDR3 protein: CAWRVRDYEQYF

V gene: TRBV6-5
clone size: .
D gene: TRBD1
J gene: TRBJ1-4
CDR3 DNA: TGTGCCAGCAGGGCGGGACAGGGTATGGAAAAACTGTTTTTT
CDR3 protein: CASRAGQGMEKLFF

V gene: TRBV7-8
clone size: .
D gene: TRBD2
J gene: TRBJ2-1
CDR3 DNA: TGTGCCAGCAGCAATCCTAGCGGGAGCTCCTACAATGAGCAGTTCTTC
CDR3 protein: CASSNPSGSSYNEQFF

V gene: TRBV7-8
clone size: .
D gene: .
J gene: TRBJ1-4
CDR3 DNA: TGTGCCAGCAGCTTAAATCGGCAGGGAAGGGGAACTAATGAAAAACTGTTTTTT
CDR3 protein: CASSLNRQGRGTNEKLFF

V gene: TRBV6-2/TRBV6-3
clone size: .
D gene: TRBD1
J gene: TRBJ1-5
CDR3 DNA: TGTGCCAGCAGCGACAGGGTGCATTCGCCCCAGCATTTT
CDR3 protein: CASSDRVHSPQHF

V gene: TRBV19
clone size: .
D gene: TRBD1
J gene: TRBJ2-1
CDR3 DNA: TGTGCCAGTAGCGACAGGGAAGGGGAGCAGTTCTTC
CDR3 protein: CASSDREGEQFF

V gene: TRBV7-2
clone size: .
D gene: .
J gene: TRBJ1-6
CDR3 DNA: TGTGCCAGCAGCTTAGGTACAGGTCTGAATTCACCCCTCCACTTT
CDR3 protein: CASSLGTGLNSPLHF

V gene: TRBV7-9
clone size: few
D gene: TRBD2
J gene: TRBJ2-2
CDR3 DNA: TGTGCCAGCAGCCGGACTAGCTGGCCCGGGGAGCTGTTTTTT
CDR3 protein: CASSRTSWPGELFF

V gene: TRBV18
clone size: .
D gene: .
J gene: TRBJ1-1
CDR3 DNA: TGTGCCAGCTCTCCCCTAGGTGCAGGGCGAAACACTGAAGCTTTCTTT
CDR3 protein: CASSPLGAGRNTEAFF

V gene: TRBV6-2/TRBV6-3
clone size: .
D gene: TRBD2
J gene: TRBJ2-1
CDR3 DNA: TGTGCCAGCAGTTGGGCGGGGGGCTCCTACAATGAGCAGTTCTTC
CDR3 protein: CASSWAGGSYNEQFF

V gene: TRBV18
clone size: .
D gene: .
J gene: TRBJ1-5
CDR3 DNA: TGTGCCAGCTCACCTGATCGGGGGAATCAGCCCCAGCATTTT
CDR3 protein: CASSPDRGNQPQHF

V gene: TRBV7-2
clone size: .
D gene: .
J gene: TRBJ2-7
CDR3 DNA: TGTGCCAGCAGCCCAGGGGGTAGCGGCTCCTACGAGCAGTACTTC
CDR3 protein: CASSPGGSGSYEQYF

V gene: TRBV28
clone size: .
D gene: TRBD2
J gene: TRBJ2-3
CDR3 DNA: TGTGCCAGCAGCGTTACTAGCGCTGATACGCAGTATTTT
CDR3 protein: CASSVTSADTQYF